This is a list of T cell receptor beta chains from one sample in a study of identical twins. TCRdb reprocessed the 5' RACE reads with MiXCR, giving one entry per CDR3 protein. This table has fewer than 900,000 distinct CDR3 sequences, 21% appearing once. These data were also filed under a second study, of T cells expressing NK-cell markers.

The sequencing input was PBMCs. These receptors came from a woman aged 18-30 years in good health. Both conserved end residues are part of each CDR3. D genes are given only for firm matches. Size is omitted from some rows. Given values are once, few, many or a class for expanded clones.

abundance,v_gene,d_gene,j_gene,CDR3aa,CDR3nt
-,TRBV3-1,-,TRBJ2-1,CASSQSVGNDEQFF,TGTGCCAGCAGCCAGTCTGTCGGGAACGATGAGCAGTTCTTC
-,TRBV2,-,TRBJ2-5,CASSDWQTQYF,TGTGCCAGCAGTGATTGGCAGACCCAGTACTTC
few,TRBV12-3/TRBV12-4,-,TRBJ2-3,CASRPLSTDTQYF,TGTGCCAGCAGGCCACTGAGCACAGATACGCAGTATTTT
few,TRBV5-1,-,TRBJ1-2,CASSLVDRANYGYTF,TGCGCCAGCAGCTTGGTCGACCGCGCCAACTATGGCTACACCTTC
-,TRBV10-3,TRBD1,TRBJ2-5,CAISESSDRGETQYF,TGTGCCATCAGTGAGTCCTCAGACAGGGGAGAGACCCAGTACTTC
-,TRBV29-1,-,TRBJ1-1,CSVKGTVIEAFF,TGCAGCGTTAAAGGGACCGTCATTGAAGCTTTCTTT
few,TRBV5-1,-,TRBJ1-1,CASSHTGGRSRNTEAFF,TGCGCCAGCAGCCACACGGGGGGAAGGAGTCGAAACACTGAAGCTTTCTTT
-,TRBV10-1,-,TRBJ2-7,CASSEQYGEQYF,TGCGCCAGCAGTGAACAGTACGGCGAGCAGTACTTC
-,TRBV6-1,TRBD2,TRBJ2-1,CASSASGRALNEQFF,TGTGCCAGCAGTGCTAGCGGGAGGGCCCTCAATGAGCAGTTCTTC
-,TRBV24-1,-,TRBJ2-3,CATSDSGTQYF,TGTGCCACCAGTGATTCGGGTACGCAGTATTTT
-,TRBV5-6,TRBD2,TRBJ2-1,CASLGLATYNEQFF,TGTGCCAGCCTGGGACTAGCGACCTACAATGAGCAGTTCTTC
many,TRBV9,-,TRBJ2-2,CASSPPQGFHTGELFF,TGTGCCAGCAGCCCACCCCAGGGGTTCCACACCGGGGAGCTGTTTTTT
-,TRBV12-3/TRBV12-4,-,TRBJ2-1,CASRSGPNEQFF,TGTGCCAGCAGATCGGGCCCCAATGAGCAGTTCTTC
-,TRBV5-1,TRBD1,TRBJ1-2,CASSAGQNNYGYTF,TGCGCCAGCAGCGCGGGACAGAATAACTATGGCTACACCTTC
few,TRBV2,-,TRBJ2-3,CASSSQRLSGDTQYF,TGTGCCAGCAGCTCCCAGCGCCTCTCCGGAGATACGCAGTATTTT
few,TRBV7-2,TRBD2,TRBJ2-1,CASSWGGGYEQFF,TGTGCCAGCAGTTGGGGGGGGGGATATGAGCAGTTCTTC
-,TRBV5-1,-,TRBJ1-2,CASTKDPGNYGYTF,TGCGCCAGCACCAAAGACCCAGGGAACTATGGCTACACCTTC
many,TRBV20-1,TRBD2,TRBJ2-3,CSARDHPPRGGYF,TGCAGTGCTAGAGATCATCCACCTCGGGGGGGGTATTTT
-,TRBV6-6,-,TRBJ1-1,CASSYLDTEAFF,TGTGCCAGCAGTTATCTGGACACTGAAGCTTTCTTT
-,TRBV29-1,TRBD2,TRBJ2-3,CSGGQRGAGDTQYF,TGCAGCGGGGGGCAGCGGGGGGCAGGAGATACGCAGTATTTT
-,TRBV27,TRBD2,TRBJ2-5,CASSRWGGSQETQYF,TGTGCCAGCAGCCGATGGGGGGGTTCTCAAGAGACCCAGTACTTC
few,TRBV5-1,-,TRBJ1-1,CASSLYPRDSSHEAFF,TGCGCCAGCAGCCTTTATCCGCGGGACTCTTCCCATGAAGCTTTCTTT
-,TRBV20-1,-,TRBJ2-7,CSADYGGVEYF,TGCAGTGCCGACTACGGGGGTGTGGAGTACTTC
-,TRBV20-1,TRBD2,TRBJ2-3,CSATPPAGATDTQYF,TGCAGTGCTACCCCCCCAGCGGGGGCAACAGATACGCAGTATTTT
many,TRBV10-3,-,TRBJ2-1,CAISESGVYNEQFF,TGTGCCATCAGTGAGTCCGGGGTCTACAATGAGCAGTTCTTC
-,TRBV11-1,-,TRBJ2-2,CASSPRTGRVPGELFF,TGTGCCAGCAGCCCCCGGACAGGGAGGGTGCCCGGGGAGCTGTTTTTT
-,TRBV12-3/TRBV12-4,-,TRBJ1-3,CASFIGNTIYF,TGTGCCAGCTTCATCGGAAACACCATATATTTT
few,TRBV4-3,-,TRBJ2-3,CASSQDLWHVRGGSTDTQYF,TGCGCCAGCAGCCAAGATTTATGGCATGTACGGGGCGGGAGCACAGATACGCAGTATTTT
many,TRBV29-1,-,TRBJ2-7,CSPEIYEQYF,TGCAGCCCGGAGATCTACGAGCAGTACTTC
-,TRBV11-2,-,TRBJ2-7,CASSLYRGNEQYF,TGTGCCAGCAGCTTATATCGGGGCAACGAGCAGTACTTC
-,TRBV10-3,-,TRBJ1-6,CAISPGRDNSPLHF,TGTGCCATCTCCCCTGGGCGGGATAATTCACCCCTCCACTTT
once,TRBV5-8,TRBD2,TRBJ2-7,CASSSGTSGGLWYF,TGTGCCAGCAGCTCGGGGACTAGCGGGGGCCTTTGGTACTTC
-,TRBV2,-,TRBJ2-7,CASSGDRYSYEQYF,TGTGCCAGCAGTGGTGACAGATACTCCTACGAGCAGTACTTC
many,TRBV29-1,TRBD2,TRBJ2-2,CSVGGSGTNTGELFF,TGCAGCGTTGGAGGTAGCGGGACGAACACCGGGGAGCTGTTTTTT
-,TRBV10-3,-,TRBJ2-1,CAISEWEYNEQFF,TGTGCCATCAGTGAGTGGGAGTACAATGAGCAGTTCTTC
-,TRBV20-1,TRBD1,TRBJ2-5,CSARRGTVEETQYF,TGCAGTGCTAGAAGGGGGACAGTGGAGGAGACCCAGTACTTC
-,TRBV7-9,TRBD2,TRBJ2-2,CASSFSGTSGTGELFF,TGTGCCAGCAGCTTTTCAGGGACTAGCGGCACCGGGGAGCTGTTTTTT
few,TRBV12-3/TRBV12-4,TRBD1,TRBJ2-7,CASTLDRAYEQYF,TGTGCCAGCACCCTAGACAGGGCCTACGAGCAGTACTTC
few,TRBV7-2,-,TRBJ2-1,CASGVSGIKQFF,TGTGCCAGCGGGGTGTCGGGGATTAAGCAGTTCTTC
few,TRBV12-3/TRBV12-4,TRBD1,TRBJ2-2,CASSRDRADTGELFF,TGTGCCAGCAGTAGGGACAGGGCGGACACCGGGGAGCTGTTTTTT
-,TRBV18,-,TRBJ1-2,CASSPDSPYGYTF,TGTGCCAGCTCACCGGACAGTCCTTATGGCTACACCTTC
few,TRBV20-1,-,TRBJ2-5,CSARMGQETQYF,TGCAGTGCTAGAATGGGGCAAGAGACCCAGTACTTC
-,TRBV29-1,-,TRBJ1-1,CSVGARFSTEAFF,TGCAGCGTTGGGGCGAGGTTCAGCACTGAAGCTTTCTTT
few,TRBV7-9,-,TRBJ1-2,CASSLAAPYGYTF,TGTGCCAGCAGCTTAGCGGCTCCCTATGGCTACACCTTC
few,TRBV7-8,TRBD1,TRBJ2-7,CASRRRGTGGAMWAYEQYF,TGTGCCAGCCGCCGGAGAGGGACAGGGGGCGCGATGTGGGCCTACGAGCAGTACTTC
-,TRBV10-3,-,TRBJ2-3,CAISPTLGADTQYF,TGTGCCATCAGTCCAACGTTAGGCGCAGATACGCAGTATTTT
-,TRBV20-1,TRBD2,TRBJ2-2,CSARVGGGARGELFF,TGCAGTGCTAGAGTTGGCGGGGGGGCCAGGGGGGAGCTGTTTTTT
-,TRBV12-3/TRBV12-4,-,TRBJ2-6,CASSFGVAGASVLTF,TGTGCCAGCAGTTTCGGGGTAGCTGGGGCCAGCGTCCTGACTTTC
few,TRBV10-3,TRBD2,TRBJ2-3,CAMRTSGEVDTQYF,TGTGCCATGCGGACTAGCGGGGAGGTGGATACGCAGTATTTT
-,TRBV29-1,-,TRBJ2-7,CSVRGSGEQYF,TGCAGCGTTCGGGGCTCGGGAGAGCAGTACTTC
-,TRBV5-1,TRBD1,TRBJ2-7,CASSLVTGGSHYEQYF,TGCGCCAGCAGCTTGGTAACAGGGGGTTCCCACTACGAGCAGTACTTC
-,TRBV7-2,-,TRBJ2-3,CASSLVGHAGDTQYF,TGTGCCAGCAGCTTAGTGGGACATGCAGGAGATACGCAGTATTTT
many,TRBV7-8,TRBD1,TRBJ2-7,CASSLSGGRYEQYF,TGTGCCAGCAGCTTATCAGGGGGTCGCTACGAGCAGTACTTC
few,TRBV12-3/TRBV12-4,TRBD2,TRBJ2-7,CASSPGLAGGNEQYF,TGTGCCAGCAGTCCTGGACTAGCGGGAGGTAACGAGCAGTACTTC
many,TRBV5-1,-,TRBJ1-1,CASSPQLPVGEAFF,TGCGCCAGCAGCCCACAGTTACCCGTCGGTGAAGCTTTCTTT
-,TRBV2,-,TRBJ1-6,CASSLRQALGKGSPLHF,TGTGCCAGCAGCCTAAGACAGGCGTTAGGAAAGGGGTCACCCCTCCACTTT
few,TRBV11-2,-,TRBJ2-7,CASSKPGRDSYEQYF,TGTGCCAGCAGTAAACCGGGACGGGACTCCTACGAGCAGTACTTC
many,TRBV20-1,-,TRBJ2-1,CSAPLGGLNEQFF,TGCAGTGCTCCTCTGGGGGGCCTCAATGAGCAGTTCTTC
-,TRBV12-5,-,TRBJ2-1,CASGLVRDEQFF,TGTGCTAGTGGTTTGGTCAGAGATGAGCAGTTCTTC
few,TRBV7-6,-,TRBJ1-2,CASSSSRAPYGYTF,TGTGCCAGCAGCTCATCTCGGGCACCGTATGGCTACACCTTC